The TCR beta chain described here comes from a study of graft-versus-host responses after intestinal transplantation. Study at large: Following induction with anti-thymocyte globulin, all recipients were given tacrolimus and steroids for about 3 years.

The assay was immunoSEQ multiplex PCR, and TCRdb's table has in-frame clones only and misses some. The sample lists 84,000 or so clones, over 75% occurring once. This clone was recorded once. Its antigen is undetermined. Study conclusions and caveats: Graft-donor T cell macrochimerism coincided with high graft-versus-host to host-versus-graft clonal ratios in allografts. There were GvH clones found in recipient marrow, and some of them appeared first in ileum or blood.

The V gene lost 2 bases and the J gene lost 6 bases, with 11 bases spanning the gap. The length of the CDR3 is 14 residues. In germline, CDR1 is MNHNS, CDR2 SASEGT. The source of this sequence is a human donor who was the organ donor for an intestinal transplant. The sample consisted of unstimulated CD8+ T cells sorted from spleen or lymph node cells, taken before transplant. The rearrangement uses TRBV6-1 and TRBJ1-5; D unresolved. Here the CDR3 DNA reads TGTGCCAGCAGTGAAAAGAGAATCGGTCAGCCCCAGCATTTT. Its protein product is CASSEKRIGQPQHF.